What follows is one T cell receptor (beta chain) and its context. The V end was cut by 4 bases, the J end by 8 bases, with 15 bases between. There are 13 residues in the CDR3. Germline CDR1 reads SGHRS; CDR2 reads YFSETQ. This specimen comes from a study of blood T cell repertoires in COVID-19. Turning to the study itself: Researchers got acute and convalescent COVID-19 samples from the United States, Italy and Spain. PBMCs, B-cell-depleted T cells, or T cells provided the cDNA or gDNA that made up the material.

The authors' processing: Estimation of nucleated cell counts relied on the amplification of reference gene primers. Profiled with immunoSEQ multiplex PCR; TCRdb holds only in-frame clones, not every one. From that table come the V and J calls and clone size; the DNA was used to work out D and trimming. This table has tens of thousands of clones, 91% appearing once. The V and J genes are TRBV5-1 and TRBJ1-1, with a tentative D call TRBD1 (6 bases). Sequences were obtained from peripheral blood. The sequence was obtained from a human donor with active COVID-19. The donor label of this sample is uncertain. This chain's CDR3 is CASSGDTFTEAFF. Written as DNA, the CDR3 is TGCGCCAGCAGCGGGGACACGTTTACAGAAGCTTTCTTT.